The clone carrying this T cell receptor (beta chain) was observed once. Its target is not known. The sample is drawn from a study of a mutant IDH1 vaccine in newly diagnosed glioma. The germline V and J ends were trimmed by 2 bases and 5 bases, with 8 bases remaining between them. Per germline, CDR1 SGDLS and CDR2 YYNGEE. The CDR3 spans 13 residues. Assay used: immunoSEQ multiplex PCR; TCRdb lists only in-frame clones, some missing. Found here are around 32,000 clones, almost 80% of them singletons; the top ten hold about 9.3%. As for time point: week 35, safety follow-up. Doses comprised 300 ug of mutant IDH1 20-mer peptide each, plus topical imiquimod. Donors had new WHO grade 3 or 4 IDH1-mutant, ATRX-lost astrocytomas.

The input for sequencing was PBMCs, taken from a glioma patient whose treatment included an IDH1 peptide vaccine. The source is a woman in her 30s with glioma. Some clones in this sample may be carry-over from other donors' samples. The gene calls are TRBV9 and TRBJ2-1; possible D gene TRBD2, 5 bases. The CDR3 loop is CASSVDSNNEQFF. DNA of the CDR3: TGTGCCAGCAGCGTGGACTCTAACAATGAGCAGTTCTTC.